The rows below give T cell receptor beta chains drawn from one sample of a study of blood T cell repertoires in COVID-19. Some clones are missing from TCRdb's copy, which holds only in-frame ones; the method was immunoSEQ multiplex PCR. Among about 220,000 clones, 80% to 90% were seen once, and the ten largest hold 14% to 15%. Sequencing was performed on PBMCs or T cells enriched from blood (not recorded which). The receptors were sampled from a woman in her fifties or sixties with acute COVID-19. Each CDR3 is given with its conserved first and last residue. A D gene is named only where the DNA matches it firmly. Only part of the rows carry a size: once, few, many, or a class if the clone is expanded.

j_call,v_call,clone_size,d_call,cdr3_length,cdr3_nt,cdr3_aa
TRBJ1-1,TRBV6-5,-,-,12,TGTGCCAGCGCTTGGGGGGACACTGAAGCTTTCTTT,CASAWGDTEAFF
TRBJ1-5,TRBV5-6,-,-,14,TGTGCCAGCAGCTTTTTACGGGACAATCAGCCCCAGCATTTT,CASSFLRDNQPQHF
TRBJ2-3,TRBV11-2,once,-,13,TGTGCCAGCAGCTTTAGCGGCACAGATACGCAGTATTTT,CASSFSGTDTQYF
TRBJ1-1,TRBV6-5,-,TRBD1,13,TGTGCCAGCAGGGGGACAGGGGGCCCTGAAGCTTTCTTT,CASRGTGGPEAFF
TRBJ2-1,TRBV7-2,-,TRBD1,14,TGTGCCAGCAGCGGCAGGGGGCAGAGGGGTGAGCAGTTCTTC,CASSGRGQRGEQFF
TRBJ2-3,TRBV27,-,-,16,TGTGCCAGCAGTTCCTCGGGGGACGGGCGCACAGATACGCAGTATTTT,CASSSSGDGRTDTQYF
TRBJ2-1,TRBV6-1,once,-,15,TGTGCCAGCAGTGAATCGTGGCAGGCCTACAATGAGCAGTTCTTC,CASSESWQAYNEQFF
TRBJ1-2,TRBV5-1,once,TRBD1,14,TGCGCCAGCAGCGTGGGACAGGGGGCAGGAGGCTACACCTTC,CASSVGQGAGGYTF
TRBJ2-1,TRBV6-2/TRBV6-3,-,TRBD2,15,TGTGCCAGCAGTCGTAGCGGGAATTTTTACAATGAGCAGTTCTTC,CASSRSGNFYNEQFF
TRBJ2-7,TRBV27,-,TRBD2,15,TGTGCCAGCAGTTTTCGGAGCGGGAGTCGGTACGAGCAGTACTTC,CASSFRSGSRYEQYF
TRBJ2-1,TRBV5-1,-,-,16,TGCGCCAGCAGCATTACAGGGTACTTCCCCTACAATGAGCAGTTCTTC,CASSITGYFPYNEQFF
TRBJ1-4,TRBV28,once,-,14,TGTGCCAGCAGCCGACAGGCAACTAATGAAAAACTGTTTTTT,CASSRQATNEKLFF
TRBJ2-1,TRBV27,-,-,13,TGTGCCGTCATCGGGTATACGCAGAATGAGCAGTTCTTC,CAVIGYTQNEQFF
TRBJ2-3,TRBV6-5,-,TRBD2,14,TGTGCCAGCTCGGACCGGGGGGGTCCAGATACGCAGTATTTT,CASSDRGGPDTQYF
TRBJ2-3,TRBV18,-,-,13,TGTGCCAGCTCAAATCCTAGCACAGATACGCAGTATTTT,CASSNPSTDTQYF
TRBJ1-5,TRBV27,-,-,16,TGTGCCAGCAGTTTCGGGGTCGGGCTTAGCAATCAGCCCCAGCATTTT,CASSFGVGLSNQPQHF
TRBJ1-2,TRBV12-3/TRBV12-4,-,TRBD1,12,TGTGCCAGCAGTCCAGGGGGCTATGGCTACACCTTC,CASSPGGYGYTF
TRBJ1-2,TRBV2,-,-,13,TGTGCCAGCGGGGCGACAGCTAACTATGGCTACACCTTC,CASGATANYGYTF
TRBJ2-1,TRBV7-3,once,TRBD2,17,TGTGCCAGCAGCCCCAACACACCGGGGGGGTTTGCTGGTGAGCAGTTCTTC,CASSPNTPGGFAGEQFF
TRBJ2-7,TRBV29-1,-,TRBD2,15,TGCAGCGTTGTTCCCCCGGGACTATCCTCCTACGAGCAGTACTTC,CSVVPPGLSSYEQYF
TRBJ2-1,TRBV5-1,few,TRBD2,18,TGCGCCAGCAGCCTGGGACTAGCGCCCTCCGTTTCCTACAATGAGCAGTTCTTC,CASSLGLAPSVSYNEQFF
TRBJ1-3,TRBV15,-,-,15,TGTGCCACCAGCACAGAGGTGAGGGCAGGAAACACCATATATTTT,CATSTEVRAGNTIYF
TRBJ1-5,TRBV19,-,TRBD1,15,TGTGCCAGCAATCCGGGACAGGCCTTCAATCAGCCCCAGCATTTT,CASNPGQAFNQPQHF
TRBJ1-2,TRBV28,once,-,13,TGTGCCAGCAGCCTCGCCCCCTGGCAGGGCTACACCTTC,CASSLAPWQGYTF
TRBJ1-5,TRBV28,once,-,14,TGTGCCAGCAGTTTTTTGCGGAGGCGGCAGCCCCAGCATTTT,CASSFLRRRQPQHF
TRBJ2-2,TRBV4-3,-,TRBD2,19,TGCGCCAGCAGCCAAGAGGCCCAAGCGGGAGGGCCTGGCACCGGGGAGCTGTTTTTT,CASSQEAQAGGPGTGELFF
TRBJ1-1,TRBV27,-,TRBD1,17,TGTGCCAGCAGTTTGACCCACGACAGGGCTCTGAACACTGAAGCTTTCTTT,CASSLTHDRALNTEAFF
TRBJ2-7,TRBV18,-,TRBD1,16,TGTGCCAGCTCACCGACCCCCGGGACAGGTCCCTACGAGCAGTACTTC,CASSPTPGTGPYEQYF
TRBJ2-3,TRBV7-3,-,TRBD2,18,TGTGCCAGCAGCTTAGGGCCCCCGGGACTAGCAAGCACAGATACGCAGTATTTT,CASSLGPPGLASTDTQYF
TRBJ1-1,TRBV18,-,TRBD1,15,TGTGCCAGCTCACCAAGCACAGGGGGTTCCTCCGAAGCTTTCTTT,CASSPSTGGSSEAFF
TRBJ1-1,TRBV5-1,-,TRBD1,15,TGCGCCAGCAGCGCTCGGGACAGGCCGAACACTGAAGCTTTCTTT,CASSARDRPNTEAFF